This entry concerns a single T cell receptor beta chain. This specimen comes from a study of OX40 agonist ivuxolimab in advanced cancers. The overall study: Ivuxolimab is a fully human IgG2 antibody that activates OX40 (CD134). Enrolled patients in dose escalation had cancers that were hepatocellular carcinoma, melanoma, renal cell or head and neck cancer. It was permissible to have had prior anti-PD-1, anti-PD-L1 or anti-CTLA-4 therapy, and over 35% had some.

Data came from immunoSEQ multiplex PCR; TCRdb stores just in-frame clones and leaves some out. The sample shows 68,000 or so clones, more than 75% of them seen only once. Between the trimmed V and J ends, which lost 3 bases and 4 bases, there was a span of 15 bases. CDR1 is MNHEY and CDR2 is SVGAGI in the germline V gene. CDR3 length: 15 residues. Material: CD4+ or CD8+ T cells sorted from blood, obtained in a trial of the OX40 agonist ivuxolimab. The sequence was obtained from an adult with an advanced solid tumor such as melanoma, head and neck, liver or kidney cancer. The rearrangement uses TRBV6-5 and TRBJ2-5; TRBD1 is a possible D gene (6 bases). The CDR3 DNA follows: TGTGCCAGCAGTTATAGGGGGTCCTGGGGAGAGACCCAGTACTTC. It encodes CASSYRGSWGETQYF.